A single sample is the source of the 17 T cell receptor beta chains below, sequenced in a study of memory CD8 T cells in hepatitis C reinfection. Sequenced by immunoSEQ multiplex PCR; TCRdb stores in-frame clones only, minus some. The profile shows some 50,000 clones, roughly 89% of them singletons. Time point meaning: late/post reinfection, 12 to 24 weeks after detection. TCR sequencing was done directly ex vivo on sorted cells, without expansion in vitro. The sequenced material came from naive CD8+ T cells sorted from blood. The receptors come from a young man with hepatitis C virus infection.

V and J are TRBV5-1 and TRBJ2-1, with TRBD1 matching over 10 bases. Looked up from germline, CDR1 is SGHRS and CDR2 is YFSETQ. V lost 3 bases and J lost 7; bases outside the gene matches: 7. The CDR3 spans 15 residues. As DNA, the CDR3 is TGCGCCAGCAGCTCACCGGGACAGGGGATAAATGAGCAGTTCTTC. Its protein product is CASSSPGQGINEQFF.

V usage is TRBV28 and J usage is TRBJ2-7, with 7 bases lining up with TRBD1. Germline CDR1 and CDR2: MDHEN and SYDVKM. The length of the CDR3 is 14 residues. Trimming cost V 1 base and J 3 bases; bases outside gene matches: 3. The CDR3: CASSLSPGGYEQYF. In DNA, the CDR3 is TGTGCCAGCAGTTTATCTCCAGGGGGCTACGAGCAGTACTTC. The full variable domain, its missing parts supplied by reference TRBV28 and TRBJ2-7, is DVKVTQSSRYLVKRTGEKVFLECVQDMDHENMFWYRQDPGLGLRLIYFSYDVKMKEKGDIPEGYSVSREKKERFSLILESASTNQTSMYLCASSLSPGGYEQYFGPGTRLTVT.

This chain uses TRBV5-6 with TRBJ2-1, with D perhaps TRBD2 (6 bases). Trimming shortened V by 3 bases and J by 3 bases, and 13 bases separated the two germline ends. The CDR3 sequence is 15 residues long. Germline V CDR1 and CDR2: SGHDT, YYEEEE. The CDR3 region has the DNA TGTGCCAGCAGCTCGGCGCCGGGGGACTACAATGAGCAGTTCTTC. Translated: CASSSAPGDYNEQFF.

The V gene is TRBV6-1, the J gene TRBJ2-7; perhaps TRBD1 as D (6 bases). This CDR3 has 13 amino acids. Germline assignment: CDR1 MNHNS and CDR2 SASEGT. V was clipped by 6 bases and J by 0 bases, with 9 bases between them. In nucleotides, the CDR3 is TGTGCCAGCAGCCGGGACAACTCCTACGAGCAGTACTTC. This translates into CASSRDNSYEQYF.

The chain links TRBV29-1 to TRBJ2-7, with D perhaps matching TRBD2 (6 bases). This CDR3 spans 11 amino acids. Germline lookup yields CDR1 SQVTM and CDR2 ANQGSEA. V was cut by 5 bases and J by 7 bases, with 12 bases left in between. The CDR3 here is CSVPIRGEQYV. DNA of the CDR3: TGCAGCGTTCCAATCCGGGGGGAGCAGTACGTC.

The chain combines TRBV9 with TRBJ2-1, with 8 bases identical to TRBD2. The CDR3 has 16 amino acids. Trimming cost V 1 base and J 10 bases; bases outside gene matches: 13. Germline V gives CDR1 SGDLS, CDR2 YYNGEE. In nucleotides, the CDR3 is TGTGCCAGCAGCGTATCCGACTTAGCGGGACGAGAAGAGCAGTTCTTC. This codes for CASSVSDLAGREEQFF.

V is TRBV4-1 and J is TRBJ1-6; D call uncertain. Trimming took 4 bases from V and 10 from J, leaving 17 bases between them. This CDR3 region has 15 residues. Per the germline V gene, CDR1 is MGHRA and CDR2 is YSYEKL. This CDR3 is CASSPFPETDSPLHF. Written as DNA, the CDR3 is TGCGCCAGCAGCCCTTTCCCGGAGACCGACTCACCCCTCCACTTT.

The chain has TRBV19 and TRBJ2-5; D unclear. The J call is uncertain, as TRBJ2-7 better fits the DNA end. This CDR3 is 14 amino acids long. Germline V lookup: CDR1 LNHDA, CDR2 SQIVND (reference sequence). In DNA, the CDR3 is TGTGCCAGTAGTATCAACACCTGGGCCTACGAGCAGTACTTC. Amino acids: CASSINTWAYEQYF.

The chain combines TRBV1 with TRBJ2-7; no check of the table's D call, TRBD2, against the DNA was made. TRBV1 is a pseudogene locus. The length of the CDR3 is 18 residues. The CDR3 bases are TGCACCAGCAGCCAAGACATTCAAGCGGGGGACCTCTCCTACGAGCAGTACGTC. It encodes CTSSQDIQAGDLSYEQYV.

This clone has only a few counts. The V gene is TRBV4-1, the J gene TRBJ1-2, with no clear D. Trimming left V 0 bases short and J 4 bases short, with 12 bases between. CDR1 and CDR2 from the germline V gene are MGHRA and YSYEKL. This CDR3 is built from 15 residues. CDR3 nucleotide sequence: TGCGCCAGCAGCCAAGAGCCAGGTCCCGTCTATGGCTACACCTTC. Residues: CASSQEPGPVYGYTF.

This clone was counted once. This chain joins TRBV7-9 and TRBJ2-1; 8 bases align to TRBD1. Germline loops: CDR1 SEHNR, CDR2 FQNEAQ (reference sequence). CDR3 size: 17 residues. With V trimmed by 4 bases and J by 0 bases, 8 bases remained unmatched. The CDR3, as DNA: TGTGCCAGCAGCTCCAGGACAGGGCCAAACTCCTACAATGAGCAGTTCTTC. This encodes CASSSRTGPNSYNEQFF.

The V call is TRBV5-1, the J call TRBJ2-3, with D possibly matching TRBD1 (6 bases). This CDR3 is built from 17 residues. From germline, CDR1 is SGHRS and CDR2 YFSETQ. Trimming removed 4 bases at V and 4 bases at J, with 22 bases between. The CDR3 nucleotides read TGCGCCAGCAGCAACACTAGTTGGGGGCTCGCTCCAGATACGCAGTATTTT. Translation: CASSNTSWGLAPDTQYF.

J is TRBJ2-1 and V is TRBV7-3; maybe TRBD2 (9 bases). Germline CDR1 is SGHTA and CDR2 is FQGTGA. The V gene lost 2 bases and the J gene lost 9 bases, with 17 bases spanning the gap. This CDR3 region has 15 residues. The CDR3: CASSLLAGGTGEQFF. CDR3 DNA sequence: TGTGCCAGCAGCTTATTGGCGGGAGGGACAGGTGAGCAGTTCTTC.

V gene TRBV30 combines with J gene TRBJ2-5; D remains ambiguous. Trimming removed 0 bases at V and 5 bases at J, with 4 bases between. Germline V CDR1 and CDR2: GTSNPN, SVGIG (reference sequence). The CDR3 is made up of 11 amino acids. This CDR3 reads CAWSVSETQYF. The CDR3 coding sequence is TGTGCCTGGAGTGTATCGGAGACCCAGTACTTC.

This rearrangement joins TRBV19 to TRBJ2-1; 16 bases agree with TRBD2. Germline values: CDR1 LNHDA, CDR2 SQIVND (reference sequence). The CDR3 is 18 amino acids. V trimming: 3 bases; J trimming: 8 bases; junction bases outside the gene matches: 10. CDR3 DNA sequence: TGTGCCAGTAGTATGGCTCCTCCGGGACTAGCGGGAGGGGATGAGCAGTTCTTC. This sequence encodes CASSMAPPGLAGGDEQFF.

There are a few counts of this clone. Different DNA sequences within this sample yield the same CDR3. The genes are TRBV11-2 and TRBJ2-1; no reliable D call. Between the trimmed V and J ends, which lost 3 bases and 3 bases, there was a span of 3 bases. The CDR3 has 12 residues. Germline values: CDR1 SGHAT, CDR2 FQNNGV. This CDR3 is CASSLYYNEQFF. CDR3 in DNA: TGTGCCAGCAGCTTGTACTACAATGAGCAGTTCTTC.

The chain is built from TRBV11-2 and TRBJ2-2; a possible D gene is TRBD1 (7 bases). The germline gives CDR1 SGHAT, CDR2 FQNNGV. This CDR3 is built from 17 residues. Trimming left V 5 bases short and J 3 bases short, with 19 bases between. Here the CDR3 DNA reads TGTGCCAGCAGCCTTAGTGGCAGGGGGGTATACACCGGGGAGCTGTTTTTT. It yields the protein CASSLSGRGVYTGELFF.